In this sample, the clone carrying this T cell receptor beta chain turned up many times. Its matching antigen is unknown. This sample was included in a study of T cells after yellow fever vaccination. Study results and limitations: Weaker in magnitude, the secondary response showed a faster peak on day 5 versus 15. Abundant bulk-derived clonotypes could contaminate FACS-sorted repertoires.

With V trimmed by 2 bases and J by 0 bases, 11 bases remained unmatched. Germline V gene lookup returns CDR1 SGHTA and CDR2 FQGNSA. This CDR3 has 19 residues. 5'RACE template switching produced TCR cDNA carrying a universal primer site and UMIs. One entry per CDR3 protein, called by TCRdb with MiXCR from the 5' RACE reads. In the table there are 150,000 to 200,000 distinct CDR3 sequences, approximately 10% of which are singletons. The gene calls are TRBV7-2 and TRBJ2-4; 9 nucleotides line up with TRBD1. The TCR sequence derives from a man aged 18 to 35 who received the YFV17D yellow fever vaccine. The sample consisted of CD8+ T cells sorted from PBMCs, taken 15 days after the yellow fever booster vaccination. The CDR3: CASSLQGQGGLLAKNIQYF. The CDR3 DNA reads as TGTGCCAGCAGCTTACAGGGACAGGGAGGGCTGCTAGCCAAAAACATTCAGTACTTC.